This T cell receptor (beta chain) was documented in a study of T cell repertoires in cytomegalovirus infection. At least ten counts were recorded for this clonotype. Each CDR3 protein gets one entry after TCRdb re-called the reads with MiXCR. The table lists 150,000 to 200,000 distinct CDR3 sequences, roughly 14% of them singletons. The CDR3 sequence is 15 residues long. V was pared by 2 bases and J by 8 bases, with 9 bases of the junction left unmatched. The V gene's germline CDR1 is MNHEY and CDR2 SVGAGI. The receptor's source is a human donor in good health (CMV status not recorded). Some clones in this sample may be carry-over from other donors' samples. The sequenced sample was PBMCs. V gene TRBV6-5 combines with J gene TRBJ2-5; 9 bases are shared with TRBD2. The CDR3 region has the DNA TGTGCCAGCAGTTACGTGGCGGGGGGGCTGGGAACCCAGTACTTC. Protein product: CASSYVAGGLGTQYF.